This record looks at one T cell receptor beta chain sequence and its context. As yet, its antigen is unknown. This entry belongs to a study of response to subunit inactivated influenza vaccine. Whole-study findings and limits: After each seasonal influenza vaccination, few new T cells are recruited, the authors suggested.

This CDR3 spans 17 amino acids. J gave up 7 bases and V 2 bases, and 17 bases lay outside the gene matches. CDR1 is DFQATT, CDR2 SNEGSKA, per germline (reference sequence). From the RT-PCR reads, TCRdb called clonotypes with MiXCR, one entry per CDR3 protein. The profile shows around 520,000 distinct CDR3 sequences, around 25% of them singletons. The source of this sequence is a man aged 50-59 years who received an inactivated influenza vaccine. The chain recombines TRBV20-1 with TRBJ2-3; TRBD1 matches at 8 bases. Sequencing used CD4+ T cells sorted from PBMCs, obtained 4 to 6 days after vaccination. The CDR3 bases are TGCAGTGCTAGACATACCTGGGAGGCAGGGGGCGCCTATACGCAGTATTTT. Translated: CSARHTWEAGGAYTQYF.